Here is one T cell receptor (beta chain) with its context. Antigen: not known. The entry originates in a study of a mutant IDH1 vaccine in newly diagnosed glioma. Study-level information: Vaccination followed radiotherapy alone by 4-6 weeks, or accompanied temozolomide cycles. Males made up about 60% and females about 38% of treated patients, whose mean age was 40.4 years.

Time point noted: week 35, safety follow-up. Alongside topical imiquimod, each dose of vaccine comprised 300 ug of mutant IDH1 20-mer peptide. Astrocytomas that were new, WHO grade 3 or 4, IDH1-mutant and ATRX-lost were present in the donors. Germline V gene lookup returns CDR1 GTSNPN and CDR2 SVGIG (reference sequence). Trimming took off 3 bases at V and 5 bases at J, with 11 bases between the two ends. The CDR3 has 13 amino acids. Measured with immunoSEQ multiplex PCR; TCRdb has only the in-frame clones, and not every one. The sample consists of 60,000 to 75,000 clones, more than 85% of them appearing once. Study findings and constraints: It was roughly 93% of patients that developed vaccine-induced immune responses.

This specimen consisted of PBMCs, obtained from a glioma patient whose treatment included an IDH1 peptide vaccine. V is TRBV30 and J is TRBJ2-1; D unclear. This TCR derives from a man aged 25 to 40 with glioma. CDR3 in amino acids: CAWSRGPNNEQFF. The CDR3 nucleotides are TGTGCCTGGAGCAGAGGACCCAACAATGAGCAGTTCTTC. Full variable domain (remainder filled in from reference TRBV30 and TRBJ2-1): SQTIHQWPATLVQPVGSPLSLECTVEGTSNPNLYWYRQAAGRGLQLLFYSVGIGQISSEVPQNLSASRPQDRQFILSSKKLLLSDSGFYLCAWSRGPNNEQFFGPGTRLTVL.